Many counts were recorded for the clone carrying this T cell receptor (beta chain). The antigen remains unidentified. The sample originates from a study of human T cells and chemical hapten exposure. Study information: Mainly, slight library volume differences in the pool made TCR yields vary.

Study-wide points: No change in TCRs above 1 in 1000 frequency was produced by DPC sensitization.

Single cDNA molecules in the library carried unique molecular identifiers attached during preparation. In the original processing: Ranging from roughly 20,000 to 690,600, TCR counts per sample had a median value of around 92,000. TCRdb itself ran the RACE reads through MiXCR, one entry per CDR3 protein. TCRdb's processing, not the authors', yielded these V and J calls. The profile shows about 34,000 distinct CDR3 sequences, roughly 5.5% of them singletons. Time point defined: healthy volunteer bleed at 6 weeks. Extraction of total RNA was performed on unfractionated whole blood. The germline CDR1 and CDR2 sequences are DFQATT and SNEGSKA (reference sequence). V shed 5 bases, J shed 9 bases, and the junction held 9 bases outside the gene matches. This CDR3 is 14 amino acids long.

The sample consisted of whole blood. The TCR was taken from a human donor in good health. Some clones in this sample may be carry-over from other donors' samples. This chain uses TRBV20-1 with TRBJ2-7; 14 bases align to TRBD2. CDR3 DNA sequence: TGCAGTGCTGCCACCGGGACTAGCGGGAGCCGGCAGTACTTC. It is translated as CSAATGTSGSRQYF.